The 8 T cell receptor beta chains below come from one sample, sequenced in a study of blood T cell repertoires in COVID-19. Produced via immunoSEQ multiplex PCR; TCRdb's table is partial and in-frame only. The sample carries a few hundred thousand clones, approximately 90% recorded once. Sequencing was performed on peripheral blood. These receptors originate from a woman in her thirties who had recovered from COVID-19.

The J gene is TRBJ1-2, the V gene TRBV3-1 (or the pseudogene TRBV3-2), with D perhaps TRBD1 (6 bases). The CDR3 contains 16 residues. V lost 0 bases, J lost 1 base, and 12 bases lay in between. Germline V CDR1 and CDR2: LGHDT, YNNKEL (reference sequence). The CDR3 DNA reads TGTGCCAGCAGCCAAGATCTGAGGGGGATTAACTATGGCTACACCTTC. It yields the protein CASSQDLRGINYGYTF.

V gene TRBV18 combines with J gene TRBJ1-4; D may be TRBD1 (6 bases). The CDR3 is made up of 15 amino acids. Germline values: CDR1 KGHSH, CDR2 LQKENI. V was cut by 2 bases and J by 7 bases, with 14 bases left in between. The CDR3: CASSPSAETGEKLFF. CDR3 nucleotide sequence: TGTGCCAGCTCACCATCAGCTGAGACAGGTGAAAAACTGTTTTTT.

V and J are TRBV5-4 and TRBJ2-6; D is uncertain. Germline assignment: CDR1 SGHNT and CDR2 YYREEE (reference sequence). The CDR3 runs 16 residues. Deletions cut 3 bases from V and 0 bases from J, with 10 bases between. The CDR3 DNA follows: TGTGCCAGCAGCTCCGATATCGGCTCTGGGGCCAACGTCCTGACTTTC. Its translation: CASSSDIGSGANVLTF. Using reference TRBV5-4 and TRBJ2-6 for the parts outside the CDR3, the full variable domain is ETGVTQSPTHLIKTRGQQVTLRCSSQSGHNTVSWYQQALGQGPQFIFQYYREEENGRGNFPPRFSGLQFPNYSSELNVNALELDDSALYLCASSSDIGSGANVLTFGAGSRLTVL.

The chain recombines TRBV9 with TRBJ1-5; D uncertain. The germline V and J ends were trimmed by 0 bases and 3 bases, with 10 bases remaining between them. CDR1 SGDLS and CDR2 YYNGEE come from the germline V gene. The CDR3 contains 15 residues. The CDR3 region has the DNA TGTGCCAGCAGCGTAGGCGGCAGCTACAATCAGCCCCAGCATTTT. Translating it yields CASSVGGSYNQPQHF.

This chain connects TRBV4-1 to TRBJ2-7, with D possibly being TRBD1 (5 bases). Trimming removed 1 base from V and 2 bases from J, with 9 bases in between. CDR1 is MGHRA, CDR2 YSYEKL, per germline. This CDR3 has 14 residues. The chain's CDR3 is CASSQGTYPYEQYF. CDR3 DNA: TGCGCCAGCAGCCAAGGGACATATCCCTACGAGCAGTACTTC.

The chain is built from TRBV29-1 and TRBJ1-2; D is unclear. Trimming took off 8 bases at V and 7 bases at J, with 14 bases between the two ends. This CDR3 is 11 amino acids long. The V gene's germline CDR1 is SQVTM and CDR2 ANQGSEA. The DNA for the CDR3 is TGCAGCATCTCCAGGAACACTGGCTACACCTTC. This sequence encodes CSISRNTGYTF. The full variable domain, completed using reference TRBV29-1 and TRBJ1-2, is SAVISQKPSRDICQRGTSLTIQCQVDSQVTMMFWYRQQPGQSLTLIATANQGSEATYESGFVIDKFPISRPNLTFSTLTVSNMSPEDSSIYLCSISRNTGYTFGSGTRLTVV.

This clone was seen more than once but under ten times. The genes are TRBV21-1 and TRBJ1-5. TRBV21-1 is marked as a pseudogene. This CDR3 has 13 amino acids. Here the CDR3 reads CARETNYNQPQHF. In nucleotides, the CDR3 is TGTGCCCGCGAAACTAATTACAATCAGCCCCAGCATTTT.

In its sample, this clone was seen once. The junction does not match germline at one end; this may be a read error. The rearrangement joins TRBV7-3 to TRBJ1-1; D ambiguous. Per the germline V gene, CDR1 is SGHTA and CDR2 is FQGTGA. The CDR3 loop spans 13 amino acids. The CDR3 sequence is CASSLILNTEAFF. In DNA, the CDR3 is TGTGCCAGCAGTTTAATCTTGAACACTGAAGCTTTCTTT.